What follows is one TCR beta chain and its context. A single count supports this clonotype. Its antigen remains unidentified. No base qualities exist here, and no much larger clone lies one base off it. Resting on one read, the evidence is weak. Ophthalmopathy patients had moderately to severely active disease, with a Clinical Activity Score of 3 or more, a NOSPECS grade of 4 or more, and a disease duration of less than 3 months. Patients with uncontrolled infections, other autoimmune diseases, pregnancy or lactation were excluded. Diagnoses were established on the basis of clinical symptoms, serum thyroxine and TRAb, thyroid ultrasound, and orbital computed tomography. PBMCs were separated from 10 ml of fresh peripheral blood using Ficoll-Paque density gradient centrifugation. Total RNA was extracted using Trizol reagent, and RNA quality was assessed on an Agilent 2100 Bioanalyzer. This record comes from a study of T cells in Graves' hyperthyroidism and ophthalmopathy (dated by TCRdb to the late 2010s). In terms of the full investigation: Peripheral blood samples were taken at the time of initial diagnosis, prior to any treatment. To identify TCR V-J signatures that set the groups apart, the researchers used a discovery cohort of about a hundred patients, made up of 43 with Graves' ophthalmopathy and about 60 with stable Graves' hyperthyroidism. Whether ophthalmopathy could be predicted prospectively was tested in an independent validation cohort made up of 18 to 20 hyperthyroidism patients plus 17 patients who later progressed to ophthalmopathy. The roughly 100 discovery patients were divided at random into training and test sets in a 7:3 ratio. The study also compared thyroid tissue and blood T-cell repertoires from 6 or 7 Graves' hyperthyroidism patients. After blood sampling, hyperthyroidism patients were treated with methimazole at a starting dose of 30 mg daily, and ophthalmopathy patients were treated with high-dose intravenous methylprednisolone. The paper reports TCR Vbeta CDR3 sequencing of fewer than 150 peripheral blood samples: under 45 ophthalmopathy, approximately 74 hyperthyroidism and 17 progressor patients.

Trimming takes 4 bases from V and 3 bases from J, and the germline ends sit 15 bases apart. From its cysteine to its phenylalanine, the CDR3 spans 14 amino acids. The sequence is cut down to CDR3 DNA, 42 bases in frame from base 1. The germline V gene (reference sequence) yields DFQATT for CDR1 and SNEGSKA for CDR2. Amplification of TCR beta CDR3 regions was carried out from RNA transcripts. The TCR CDR3 was subjected to a first round of RT-PCR using the HTBI primer set and the Qiagen OneStep RT-PCR kit. Libraries were constructed in a second round of multiplex PCR, after which size selection and purification were carried out. Libraries were sequenced paired-end with 100 bp reads on an Illumina HiSeq2000. In the paper's pipeline: SOAPnuke was used to process the raw data, throwing out any read that contained adapters or uncalled bases, had a mean Phred below 15, or lacked an exact constant-primer or identifier match. High-quality paired reads were merged with COPE v1.2.5, and unique nucleotide sequences were defined as clonotypes. MiTCR v1.1 was used to align clonotypes to the IMGT TRBV, TRBD and TRBJ reference segments. The analysis was restricted to V-J combinations with a frequency above 0.0001, which together covered approximately 99% of the repertoires. The TCS score was defined as the ratio of F50 (clonal expansion) to E x V (chaos), calculated using BLOSUM62-based TCRdist between CDR3 peptides within each V-J. Welch's t-statistics and random forest reduced several hundred V-J features to 13, which were used in a naive Bayes classifier (R e1071). Through fastp at Q25 and MiXCR, TCRdb rebuilt clones from the public reads, retaining in-frame beta chains. Identical CDR3 protein sequences are pooled into one entry, listed with their most common genes and DNA. The V and J calls and clone size are TCRdb's, not the authors'. Here the sample has nearly 250,000 distinct CDR3 sequences; approximately 23% occur a single time. The ten most abundant clones make up roughly 32% of the sample.

On the study overall, not on this receptor specifically: In validation, progression to ophthalmopathy was predicted by the model with 70.59% sensitivity and 72% to 80% specificity, a median of approximately 7.1 months before onset. A 13 V-J signature model separated ophthalmopathy from stable hyperthyroidism, with 87.88% sensitivity and approximately 81% specificity in cross-validation and 80%/75% in testing. Sample size was not statistically predetermined, and blinding of investigators to group allocation was not performed. Most expanded thyroid clonotypes (frequency above 0.001) were also detected in blood, a finding suggesting that blood repertoires may reflect thyroid immune responses.

The sample consisted of blood. Recombination linked TRBV20-1 to TRBJ1-1; tentative D gene TRBD1, with 5 bases matching. The TCR sequence derives from a woman in her thirties or forties with Graves' ophthalmopathy. The encoded CDR3 is CSAKGDGEDTEAFF. The DNA is TGCAGTGCTAAAGGGGATGGGGAGGACACTGAAGCTTTCTTT.